One and the same sample provided the 21 T cell receptor beta chains below, sequenced in a study of T cells after yellow fever vaccination. Each CDR3 protein gets one entry after TCRdb re-called the 5' RACE reads with MiXCR. This table holds 250,000 to 350,000 distinct CDR3 sequences, 3.5% to 5% found once. The sample was PBMCs, taken 15 days after the yellow fever booster vaccination. Receptors originate from a man younger than 35 who received the YFV17D yellow fever vaccine.

This clonotype appeared many times. The rearrangement joins TRBV4-3 to TRBJ1-2, with D unresolved. In germline, CDR1 is LGHNA, CDR2 YSLEER. This CDR3 spans 16 amino acids. Between the trimmed V and J ends, which lost 0 bases and 8 bases, there was a span of 19 bases. Here the CDR3 DNA reads TGCGCCAGCAGCCAAGATCTTACCCGGGAACCTGGCGGCTACACCTTC. This codes for CASSQDLTREPGGYTF.

This clonotype was counted a few times. In nucleotides, the CDR3 is TGTGCCAGCAGTAGAGGGACAGGGAGGAATCAGCCCCAGCATTTT. This encodes CASSRGTGRNQPQHF. This chain links TRBV12-3 or TRBV12-4 with TRBJ1-5, with 9 bases matching TRBD1. Unmatched junction bases numbered 6, after V lost 5 bases and J lost 4 bases. This CDR3 spans 15 amino acids.

This clonotype was observed many times. The V and J genes are TRBV6-4 and TRBJ1-6; D is ambiguous. Trimming took off 2 bases at V and 4 bases at J, with 6 bases between the two ends. Germline V lookup: CDR1 MRHNA, CDR2 SNTAGT. The CDR3 has 14 residues. The CDR3: CASSDNGYNSPLHF. In nucleotides, the CDR3 is TGTGCCAGCAGTGACAACGGGTATAATTCACCCCTCCACTTT.

This clonotype was counted only a few times. V is TRBV20-1 and J is TRBJ2-7, with 9 bases lining up with TRBD1. J gave up 2 bases and V 7 bases, and 6 bases lay outside the gene matches. This CDR3 comprises 13 residues. The germline V gene has CDR1 DFQATT and CDR2 SNEGSKA (reference sequence). Here the CDR3 reads CSVTGTGTYEQYV. CDR3 nucleotides: TGCAGTGTGACCGGGACAGGGACCTACGAGCAGTACGTC.

This clonotype was seen many times. The gene calls are TRBV4-2 and TRBJ2-7, with 7 bases matching TRBD2. Trimming removed 2 bases from V and 6 bases from J; junction bases left unmatched: 7. Germline V gene data show CDR1 as LGHNA and CDR2 as YNFKEQ. The CDR3 is 14 amino acids. CDR3 in DNA: TGTGCCAGCAGCCAAAGTCCGGCGGGGGTCGAGCAGTACTTC. Translated: CASSQSPAGVEQYF.

The rearrangement links TRBV7-6 to TRBJ1-5; D is undetermined. Germline-derived CDR1 and CDR2 are SGHVS and FNYEAQ. Trimming shortened V by 4 bases and J by 7 bases, and 11 bases separated the two germline ends. CDR3 length: 13 amino acids. CDR3 loop: CASSSESKQPQHF. DNA for the CDR3: TGTGCCAGCAGCTCTGAGAGTAAGCAGCCCCAGCATTTT.

There are a few counts of this clonotype. The chain has TRBV7-9 and TRBJ1-1, with D unresolved. The germline gives CDR1 SEHNR, CDR2 FQNEAQ (reference sequence). V lost 2 bases and J lost 0, with 4 bases in between. The CDR3 contains 13 residues. The CDR3 sequence is CASSLHVNTEAFF. For the CDR3, the DNA is TGTGCCAGCAGCTTACACGTGAACACTGAAGCTTTCTTT.

This clonotype appeared a few times. The rearrangement links TRBV7-2 to TRBJ1-3, with 9 bases that match TRBD1. With V trimmed by 6 bases and J by 0 bases, 9 bases remained unmatched. Germline V gene sequence: CDR1 SGHTA, CDR2 FQGNSA. The CDR3 covers 17 residues. The CDR3 sequence: CASRATGGIGSGNTIYF. CDR3 in DNA: TGTGCCAGCAGGGCAACAGGGGGCATCGGCTCTGGAAACACCATATATTTT.

This clonotype showed up just a few times. J is TRBJ2-7 and V is TRBV20-1, with 7 bases matching TRBD1. The J segment lost 3 bases and the V segment lost 4 bases, leaving 3 bases of the junction unmatched. CDR1 and CDR2 from the germline V gene are DFQATT and SNEGSKA (reference sequence). The length of the CDR3 is 12 residues. CDR3 nucleotides: TGCAGTGCTACCGACAGGGACTACGAGCAGTACGTC. It encodes CSATDRDYEQYV.

This clonotype has a handful of counts. The V and J genes are TRBV7-2 and TRBJ2-7; 12 positions agree with TRBD2. This CDR3 spans 19 amino acids. CDR1 SGHTA and CDR2 FQGNSA come from the germline V gene. With V trimmed by 2 bases and J by 9 bases, 20 bases remained unmatched. The CDR3 DNA sequence: TGTGCCAGCAGCTTAATGGCTTCGGCTAGCGGGGGGGCCTCAGAGGGGCAGTACTTC. Protein: CASSLMASASGGASEGQYF.

At least ten counts were recorded for this clonotype. V is TRBV7-3 and J is TRBJ2-5; the match to TRBD1 covers 12 bases. J was trimmed by 4 bases and V by 5 bases; bases with no gene match: 5. The CDR3 length is 15 residues. Germline loops: CDR1 SGHTA, CDR2 FQGTGA. The CDR3 DNA is TGTGCCAGCAGCGAAGGGGACAGGGGGCGAGAGACCCAGTACTTC. Its protein product is CASSEGDRGRETQYF.

The chain combines TRBV5-4 with TRBJ2-1; the D gene is possibly TRBD1 (5 bases). Trimming took 4 bases from V and 8 from J, leaving 10 bases between them. This CDR3 has 12 amino acids. Germline lookup yields CDR1 SGHNT and CDR2 YYREEE (reference sequence). CDR3 sequence reads: CASSAAGYEQFF. Here the CDR3 DNA reads TGTGCCAGCAGCGCGGCAGGGTATGAGCAGTTCTTC.

This clonotype was seen a few times. This chain links TRBV7-2 with TRBJ1-3; D gene unclear. This CDR3 comprises 16 residues. Germline V gene sequence: CDR1 SGHTA, CDR2 FQGNSA. V shed 1 base and J shed 0 bases, with 10 bases lying between them. The CDR3 DNA sequence: TGTGCCAGCAGCTTAGTCACTGTGAACTCTGGAAACACCATATATTTT. Translation gives CASSLVTVNSGNTIYF.

This clonotype was observed a handful of times. The chain uses TRBV12-3 or TRBV12-4 and TRBJ1-1, with 7 bases identical to TRBD1. The J segment lost 7 bases and the V segment lost 6 bases, leaving 11 bases of the junction unmatched. This CDR3 region has 14 residues. The CDR3, as DNA: TGTGCCAGCAGAATTCGACAGGGTAAGGTTGAAGCTTTCTTT. This sequence encodes CASRIRQGKVEAFF.

A few counts support this clonotype. An end of the junction differs from the germline gene, which may be a read error. V and J are TRBV20-1 and TRBJ2-5, with 7 bases lining up with TRBD1. Germline assignment: CDR1 DFQATT and CDR2 SNEGSKA (reference sequence). CDR3 size: 15 residues. CDR3 coding DNA: TGCAGCGCTACCAGGGCGACAGGGATTTTAGAGACCCAGTACTTC. Protein sequence: CSATRATGILETQYF.

This clonotype was seen at least ten times. The chain links TRBV9 to TRBJ2-2; D is perhaps TRBD1 (5 bases). The V end lost 0 bases, the J end lost 7 bases, and 10 bases lay between the germline ends. CDR3 size: 14 residues. Germline V gene sequence: CDR1 SGDLS, CDR2 YYNGEE. This CDR3 is CASSVEGQGGELFF. The CDR3 DNA sequence: TGTGCCAGCAGCGTAGAGGGCCAGGGCGGGGAGCTGTTTTTT.

This clonotype was found many times. The V and J genes are TRBV7-2 and TRBJ2-1; TRBD2 is a possible D gene (7 bases). This CDR3 has 16 amino acids. CDR1 is SGHTA, CDR2 FQGNSA, per germline. The V and J ends lost 0 bases and 7 bases respectively, with 16 bases between them. CDR3 loop: CASSLALRGGANEQFF. CDR3 sequence (DNA): TGTGCCAGCAGCTTAGCGTTGAGGGGGGGAGCAAATGAGCAGTTCTTC.

V usage is TRBV7-8 and J usage is TRBJ2-5, with TRBD1 matching over 9 bases. V was pared by 4 bases and J by 4 bases, with 10 bases of the junction left unmatched. This CDR3 comprises 16 residues. Germline V CDR1 and CDR2: SGHVS, FQNEAQ. Here the CDR3 DNA reads TGTGCCAGCAGCTGGGGACAGGGAATCGAGGGAGAGACCCAGTACTTC. It yields the protein CASSWGQGIEGETQYF.

This clonotype was counted at least ten times. The chain uses TRBV28 and TRBJ2-7, with a weak D call TRBD1 (6 bases). The CDR3 totals 13 residues. Per germline, CDR1 MDHEN and CDR2 SYDVKM. V lost 8 bases, J lost 2 bases, and 13 bases lay in between. The CDR3 is CASGAGTPYEQYF. The CDR3 nucleotides are TGTGCCAGCGGGGCCGGGACACCCTACGAGCAGTACTTC.

This chain uses TRBV13 with TRBJ2-1, with 14 bases matching TRBD2. Germline CDR1 reads PRHDT; CDR2 reads FYEKMQ (reference sequence). The V gene end was trimmed by 5 bases and the J gene end by 1 base; junction bases not matched to a gene: 7. This CDR3 has 18 amino acids. The CDR3 DNA sequence: TGTGCCAGCAGCCAGACTAGCGGGGGGGTGATATCCTACAATGAGCAGTTCTTC. It is translated as CASSQTSGGVISYNEQFF.

This clonotype has ten or more counts. The chain recombines TRBV5-5 with TRBJ1-2, with D possibly matching TRBD1 (6 bases). V lost 1 base and J lost 4, with 17 bases in between. The V gene's germline CDR1 is SGHKS and CDR2 YYEKEE (reference sequence). CDR3 length equals 16 residues. Here the CDR3 reads CASSLTYRASAYGYTF. The CDR3 DNA reads as TGTGCCAGCAGCTTGACCTACAGGGCTTCGGCCTATGGCTACACCTTC.